This entry describes one T cell receptor (beta chain). The table came from immunoSEQ multiplex PCR; TCRdb's copy has only in-frame clones and leaves some out. The table records hundreds of thousands of clones, approximately 96% of them present only once. V lost 8 bases and J 1 base, leaving 10 bases between the germline ends. This CDR3 is 13 amino acids long. CDR1 ENHRY and CDR2 SYGVKD come from the germline V gene. This sample was taken from a study of shared clonotypes between healthy human individuals. It was CD45RO-negative cells, positively selected for CCR7, that made up naive CD8 cells, with terminally differentiated effector memory CD45RA+ cells excluded.

Sequenced input: naive CD8+ T cells sorted from blood. The source is a woman in her 30s in good health. The chain recombines TRBV10-3 with TRBJ2-3; D call uncertain. CDR3 amino acids: CAIEAPGTDTQYF. CDR3 coding DNA: TGTGCCATCGAGGCGCCAGGCACAGATACGCAGTATTTT.